This T cell receptor beta chain is drawn from a study of T cell repertoires in cytomegalovirus infection. This clonotype was seen a few times. No antigen is known for it. Between the trimmed V and J ends, which lost 10 bases and 6 bases, there was a span of 21 bases. Germline values: CDR1 SEHNR, CDR2 FQNEAQ (reference sequence). This CDR3 has 14 amino acids. TCRdb processed the reads anew with MiXCR; each CDR3 protein has one entry. The table includes some 940,000 distinct CDR3 sequences, roughly 30% detected once. The sequence was obtained from a human donor in good health (CMV status not recorded). Some clones in this sample may be carry-over from other donors' samples. The chain uses TRBV7-9 and TRBJ1-2; D might be TRBD1 (6 bases). The sample here was cultured CD8+ T cells from PBMCs, taken from culture after CMV antigen stimulation. The CDR3 DNA sequence: TGTGCCACCCACGATTTACAGGGAGCTCATGGCTACACCTTC. Amino acid sequence: CATHDLQGAHGYTF.